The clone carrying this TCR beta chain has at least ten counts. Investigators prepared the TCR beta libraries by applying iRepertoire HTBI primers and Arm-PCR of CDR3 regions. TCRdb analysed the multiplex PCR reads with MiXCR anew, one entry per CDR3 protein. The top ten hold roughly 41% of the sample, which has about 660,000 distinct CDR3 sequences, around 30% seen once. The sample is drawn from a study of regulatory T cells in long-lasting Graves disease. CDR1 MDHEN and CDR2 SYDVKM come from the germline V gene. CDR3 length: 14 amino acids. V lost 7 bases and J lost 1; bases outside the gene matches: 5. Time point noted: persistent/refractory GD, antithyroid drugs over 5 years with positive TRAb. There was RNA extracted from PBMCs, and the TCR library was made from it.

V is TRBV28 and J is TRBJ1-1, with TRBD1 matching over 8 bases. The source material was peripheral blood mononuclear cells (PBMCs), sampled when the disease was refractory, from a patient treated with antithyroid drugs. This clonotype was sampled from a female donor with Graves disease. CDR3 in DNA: TGTGCCAGCAAGGGGGGGACAGGGAACACTGAAGCTTTCTTT. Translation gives CASKGGTGNTEAFF.